A single sample gave rise to the 24 T cell receptor beta chains below, sequenced in a study of CD8 T cells in Susac syndrome. A quantity of about 0.5 to 1 ug RNA underwent reverse transcription using random hexamers. A single record per CDR3 protein comes from TCRdb applying MiXCR to the immunoSEQ multiplex PCR reads. This table has roughly 200,000 distinct CDR3 sequences, 95% appearing once. Sequencing used CD8+ T cells from PBMCs. The receptors here all came from a human donor with multiple sclerosis.

This clonotype was seen a few times. The DNA for the CDR3 is TGTGCCAGCAGTTTGGGGGGGGTCTACGAGCAGTACTTC. This gives the protein CASSLGGVYEQYF. This chain joins TRBV27 and TRBJ2-7; 7 nucleotides line up with TRBD2. The V gene end was trimmed by 3 bases and the J gene end by 3 bases; junction bases not matched to a gene: 2. The CDR3 is made up of 13 amino acids. Germline CDR1 MNHEY, CDR2 SMNVEV (reference sequence).

The genes are TRBV2 and TRBJ1-1, with TRBD1 identical over 7 bases. The CDR3 totals 13 residues. CDR1 SNHLY and CDR2 FYNNEI come from the germline V gene. J was trimmed by 7 bases and V by 5 bases; bases with no gene match: 7. CDR3 sequence: CASSPFRDSEAFF. CDR3 DNA: TGTGCCAGCAGTCCCTTCCGGGACAGTGAAGCTTTCTTT.

This chain uses TRBV4-1 with TRBJ2-7; tentative D call: TRBD1 (6 bases). CDR1 and CDR2 (germline): MGHRA, YSYEKL. Deletions cut 0 bases from V and 4 bases from J, with 13 bases between. The CDR3 runs 15 residues. The CDR3 region is CASSQDFRGPYEQYF. Here the CDR3 DNA reads TGCGCCAGCAGCCAAGATTTCAGGGGCCCTTACGAGCAGTACTTC.

The genes are TRBV3-1 and TRBJ2-5; D may match TRBD1 or TRBD2 (5 bases each). This CDR3 region has 15 residues. V was trimmed by 6 bases and J by 3 bases, leaving 17 bases between them. The V gene's germline CDR1 is LGHDT and CDR2 YNNKEL (reference sequence). DNA for the CDR3: TGTGCCAGCAGTTTGATGTTCGGGGCTGAAGAGACCCAGTACTTC. Translated: CASSLMFGAEETQYF.

The chain uses TRBV19 and TRBJ2-7; possible D gene TRBD1, 6 bases. The germline V gene encodes CDR1 LNHDA and CDR2 SQIVND (reference sequence). Between the trimmed V and J ends, which lost 4 bases and 5 bases, there was a span of 15 bases. CDR3 size: 14 residues. The CDR3: CASSRRQASHEQYF. DNA of the CDR3: TGTGCCAGTAGTAGACGACAGGCTTCCCACGAGCAGTACTTC. The whole variable domain, remainder taken from reference TRBV19 and TRBJ2-7, is DGGITQSPKYLFRKEGQNVTLSCEQNLNHDAMYWYRQDPGQGLRLIYYSQIVNDFQKGDIAEGYSVSREKKESFPLTVTSAQKNPTAFYLCASSRRQASHEQYFGPGTRLTVT.

The rearrangement uses TRBV10-3 and TRBJ1-6; TRBD1 matches at 8 bases. The germline CDR1 and CDR2 sequences are ENHRY and SYGVKD. This CDR3 is 15 amino acids long. The ends lost 6 bases at V and 6 bases at J; junction bases unmatched: 7. CDR3 DNA sequence: TGTGCCATCAGACCCGGGACAGGCCTTAATTCACCCCTCCACTTT. Amino acid sequence: CAIRPGTGLNSPLHF.

The chain carries TRBV28 and TRBJ2-1, with TRBD2 matching over 8 bases. CDR1 and CDR2 from the germline V gene are MDHEN and SYDVKM. The CDR3 contains 15 residues. Trimming at V came to 6 bases and at J to 8 bases, leaving 12 bases not matched to a gene. The CDR3 here is CASSPLAGRDDEQFF. CDR3 nucleotide sequence: TGTGCCAGCAGCCCTTTAGCGGGACGGGACGATGAGCAGTTCTTC. The variable domain in full, with the rest retrieved from reference TRBV28 and TRBJ2-1, is DVKVTQSSRYLVKRTGEKVFLECVQDMDHENMFWYRQDPGLGLRLIYFSYDVKMKEKGDIPEGYSVSREKKERFSLILESASTNQTSMYLCASSPLAGRDDEQFFGPGTRLTVL.

The chain combines TRBV29-1 with TRBJ2-7, with 8 bases fitting TRBD2. Per the germline V gene, CDR1 is SQVTM and CDR2 is ANQGSEA. This CDR3 is built from 13 residues. V lost 6 bases and J lost 4; bases outside the gene matches: 8. CDR3 in DNA: TGCAGCGTACACAGCGGGAGTCGGTACGAGCAGTACTTC. Its protein is CSVHSGSRYEQYF.

The chain combines TRBV5-6 with TRBJ2-7, with D possibly being TRBD2 (5 bases). Trimming left V 1 base short and J 8 bases short, with 10 bases between. CDR1 SGHDT and CDR2 YYEEEE come from the germline V gene. This CDR3 has 12 residues. CDR3 DNA sequence: TGTGCCAGCAGCTTGTCCCCGGGAAAGCAGTACTTC. This translates into CASSLSPGKQYF.

The chain carries TRBV18 and TRBJ2-7, with TRBD1 identical over 8 bases. Germline V gene sequence: CDR1 KGHSH, CDR2 LQKENI. V lost 4 bases to trimming and J lost 2 bases; unmatched junction nucleotides: 4. The CDR3 runs 14 residues. CDR3 in amino acids: CASSHVTGAYEQYF. CDR3 DNA sequence: TGTGCCAGCTCACACGTGACAGGGGCCTACGAGCAGTACTTC.

The chain recombines TRBV20-1 with TRBJ1-1; D is unresolved. This CDR3 contains 15 residues. V was pared by 0 bases and J by 0 bases, with 11 bases between. Germline V gene lookup returns CDR1 DFQATT and CDR2 SNEGSKA (reference sequence). CDR3 in amino acids: CSARDLALMNTEAFF. DNA for the CDR3: TGCAGTGCTAGAGATCTCGCGCTCATGAACACTGAAGCTTTCTTT.

CDR3 region: CSVEEQGGTSYEQYF. The CDR3 DNA reads as TGCAGCGTTGAAGAGCAGGGGGGGACCTCCTACGAGCAGTACTTC. The chain carries TRBV29-1 and TRBJ2-7; tentatively, D is TRBD1 or TRBD2 (7 bases each). The V gene's germline CDR1 is SQVTM and CDR2 ANQGSEA. The CDR3 is made up of 15 amino acids. V was cut by 0 bases and J by 0 bases, with 12 bases left in between.

The chain employs TRBV5-1 and TRBJ2-4; no reliable D call. The CDR3 is made up of 16 amino acids. V lost 5 bases and J lost 0, with 15 bases in between. Germline V lookup: CDR1 SGHRS, CDR2 YFSETQ. CDR3 DNA: TGCGCCAGCAGTAGCTCGGGCCCTGTAGCCAAAAACATTCAGTACTTC. It specifies CASSSSGPVAKNIQYF.

This chain connects TRBV6-5 to TRBJ2-1; 8 bases are a match to TRBD2. Trimming removed 0 bases from V and 8 bases from J; junction bases left unmatched: 12. This CDR3 contains 17 residues. Germline CDR1 reads MNHEY; CDR2 reads SVGAGI. This chain's CDR3 is CASSYSPREGPGDEQFF. The CDR3 DNA reads TGTGCCAGCAGTTACTCCCCCCGGGAGGGCCCTGGGGATGAGCAGTTCTTC.

The chain employs TRBV20-1 and TRBJ1-2; D ambiguous. The CDR3 totals 13 residues. V was shortened by 0 bases and J by 1 base, with 6 bases between the two germline ends. The germline CDR1 and CDR2 sequences are DFQATT and SNEGSKA (reference sequence). This CDR3 reads CSARDWSNYGYTF. Here the CDR3 DNA reads TGCAGTGCTAGAGATTGGAGTAACTATGGCTACACCTTC.

The chain joins TRBV12-3 or TRBV12-4 to TRBJ2-7; D possibly corresponds to TRBD1 (5 bases). With 5 bases removed from V and 2 bases from J, the gap between germline ends came to 10 bases. This CDR3 has 13 amino acids. The CDR3 loop is CASSTGPTYEQYF. For the CDR3, the DNA is TGTGCCAGCAGTACAGGACCCACCTACGAGCAGTACTTC.

This rearrangement joins TRBV25-1 to TRBJ1-2; D may be TRBD1 (6 bases). The CDR3 length is 13 residues. Trimming pared 3 bases from V and 4 bases from J, leaving 9 bases between. Germline V gene sequence: CDR1 MGHDK, CDR2 SYGVNS. CDR3 nucleotide sequence: TGTGCCAGCAGTGACAGGGGAGTCTATGGCTACACCTTC. Translated, it gives CASSDRGVYGYTF.

The chain employs TRBV28 and TRBJ1-2; D not resolved. The CDR3 totals 10 residues. Trimming cost V 8 bases and J 8 bases, with 9 bases left between them. Germline loops: CDR1 MDHEN, CDR2 SYDVKM. This CDR3 is CASLSGGYTF. For the CDR3, the DNA is TGTGCCAGCTTATCCGGAGGCTACACCTTC.

This clonotype was counted once. The CDR3 loop is CASSRTTGTYEQYF. The CDR3 DNA follows: TGTGCCAGCAGCAGAACGACGGGTACCTACGAGCAGTACTTC. V is TRBV5-6 and J is TRBJ2-7; D ambiguous. Germline V gene sequence: CDR1 SGHDT, CDR2 YYEEEE. Deletions cut 4 bases from V and 2 bases from J, with 13 bases between. CDR3 size: 14 residues.

The rearrangement links TRBV13 to TRBJ2-5, with D perhaps matching TRBD1 or TRBD2 (5 bases each). Trimming removed 5 bases at V and 2 bases at J, with 12 bases between. The CDR3 runs 14 residues. Germline V gives CDR1 PRHDT, CDR2 FYEKMQ (reference sequence). CDR3 sequence reads: CASSVGTGQETQYF. CDR3 DNA: TGTGCCAGCAGCGTTGGGACGGGACAAGAGACCCAGTACTTC.

The chain couples TRBV13 to TRBJ2-5, with TRBD1 identical over 7 bases. Germline V gene sequence: CDR1 PRHDT, CDR2 FYEKMQ (reference sequence). J gave up 4 bases and V 5 bases, and 16 bases lay outside the gene matches. This CDR3 region has 17 residues. The DNA of the CDR3 is TGTGCCAGCAGCCAGGGAGAGGGACAGTTAGGTGGAGAGACCCAGTACTTC. This sequence encodes CASSQGEGQLGGETQYF. Together with reference TRBV13 and TRBJ2-5, the CDR3 gives the full variable domain: AAGVIQSPRHLIKEKRETATLKCYPIPRHDTVYWYQQGPGQDPQFLISFYEKMQSDKGSIPDRFSAQQFSDYHSELNMSSLELGDSALYFCASSQGEGQLGGETQYFGPGTRLLVL.

V is TRBV25-1 and J is TRBJ1-4, with no clear D. This CDR3 region has 11 residues. V lost 9 bases and J lost 7, with 9 bases in between. Germline V gene lookup returns CDR1 MGHDK and CDR2 SYGVNS. The CDR3 protein is CASMFGEKLFF. CDR3 DNA: TGTGCCAGTATGTTCGGTGAAAAACTGTTTTTT. Full variable domain (outside the CDR3, taken from reference TRBV25-1 and TRBJ1-4): EADIYQTPRYLVIGTGKKITLECSQTMGHDKMYWYQQDPGMELHLIHYSYGVNSTEKGDLSSESTVSRIRTEHFPLTLESARPSHTSQYLCASMFGEKLFFGSGTQLSVL.

The chain combines TRBV7-9 with TRBJ2-1; D call uncertain. The V gene lost 1 base and the J gene lost 12 bases, with 10 bases spanning the gap. Germline lookup yields CDR1 SEHNR and CDR2 FQNEAQ (reference sequence). CDR3 size: 12 residues. DNA of the CDR3: TGTGCCAGCAGCTTAGGTCTGACGGGGCAGTTCTTC. It encodes CASSLGLTGQFF.

The chain is built from TRBV20-1 and TRBJ2-7, with 13 bases that match TRBD2. With V trimmed by 1 base and J by 1 base, 4 bases remained unmatched. Germline V gives CDR1 DFQATT, CDR2 SNEGSKA (reference sequence). The CDR3 is 16 residues long. The CDR3 region is CSARAPGLAGSYEQYF. The CDR3 nucleotides are TGCAGTGCTAGAGCCCCGGGACTAGCGGGATCCTACGAGCAGTACTTC.